Listed below are T cell receptor beta chains from one sample, sequenced in a study of control samples from healthy donors and cancer patients. The data were produced by immunoSEQ multiplex PCR, yet TCRdb's version contains in-frame clones alone and is incomplete. The profile shows some 110,000 clones, approximately 90% of them singletons. Input material: blood. These receptors all come from a woman between 65 and 79 years old in good health. Both conserved end residues are part of each CDR3. Each record gives: V gene, clone size, J gene, D gene, CDR3 length, CDR3 DNA, CDR3 protein. A D gene is named only where the DNA matches it firmly. Rows may omit the clone size; those that give it use once, few, many or a size class.

TRBV2	once	TRBJ2-7	.	12	TGTGCCAGCAGGGTTTCCGGCCCCGAGCAGTACTTC	CASRVSGPEQYF
TRBV7-2	.	TRBJ2-7	.	13	TGTGCCAGCAGCTTAGACAGAACCTACGAGCAGTACTTC	CASSLDRTYEQYF
TRBV29-1	.	TRBJ1-2	.	13	TGCAGCGGGGGGGACGGCCCGGGGCAAGGCTACACCTTC	CSGGDGPGQGYTF
TRBV7-9	.	TRBJ2-3	.	14	TGTGCCAGCAGCTTACGGGCAGGGTCAGATACGCAGTATTTT	CASSLRAGSDTQYF
TRBV9	.	TRBJ1-6	TRBD1	15	TGTGCCAGCAGCGTAGGCGGGACAGGGTTCTCACCCCTCCACTTT	CASSVGGTGFSPLHF
TRBV2	.	TRBJ2-1	TRBD2	17	TGTGCCAGCAGTGAGACGCTAGCGGGGGGGCATTACAATGAGCAGTTCTTC	CASSETLAGGHYNEQFF
TRBV19	few	TRBJ1-5	.	14	TGTGCCAGTAGCCATGTCCAGGGAACTCAGCCCCAGCATTTT	CASSHVQGTQPQHF
TRBV9	few	TRBJ2-7	.	16	TGTGCCAGCAGCGTAGGCGCCAGCACTATCTCCTACGAGCAGTACTTC	CASSVGASTISYEQYF
TRBV6-5	.	TRBJ1-4	TRBD1	15	TGTGCCAGCAGTCGGACCATGGGACAGTCGGAAAAACTGTTTTTT	CASSRTMGQSEKLFF
TRBV18	.	TRBJ2-3	.	15	TGTGCCAGCTCACCACCGACGGGGAGCACAGATACGCAGTATTTT	CASSPPTGSTDTQYF
TRBV5-5	.	TRBJ2-4	.	14	TGTGCCAGCAGCTTGGGCCGGATCGAGAACATTCAGTACTTC	CASSLGRIENIQYF
TRBV5-5	.	TRBJ2-7	TRBD1	14	TGTGCCAGCAGCATACCAGGGGGCTCCTACGAGCAGTACTTC	CASSIPGGSYEQYF
TRBV3-1/TRBV3-2	once	TRBJ2-1	TRBD2	15	TGTGCCAGCAGTCCCGGGACTATCTCCTACAATGAGCAGTTCTTC	CASSPGTISYNEQFF
TRBV6-5	.	TRBJ2-5	.	16	TGTGCCAGCAGTTACTCTGGAATCAGGGTTCAAGAGACCCAGTACTTC	CASSYSGIRVQETQYF
TRBV18	few	TRBJ1-5	.	13	TGTGCCAGCTCACCGGACCTCAATCAGCCCCAGCATTTT	CASSPDLNQPQHF
TRBV9	few	TRBJ2-2	TRBD1	16	TGTGCCAGCAGCTCAACCTCGACAGGGACGATCGGGGAGCTGTTTTTT	CASSSTSTGTIGELFF
TRBV27	once	TRBJ1-6	TRBD1	16	TGTGCCAGCAGTTTCGTGGCAGGGGGCTGGAATTCACCCCTCCACTTT	CASSFVAGGWNSPLHF
TRBV4-2	.	TRBJ2-7	.	15	TGTGCCAGCAGCCTTCGGCTAGGGGCTGAATACGAGCAGTACTTC	CASSLRLGAEYEQYF
TRBV3-1/TRBV3-2	.	TRBJ2-7	TRBD2	13	TGTGCCAGCAGCCAAGGGGGGGGGTACGAGCAGTACTTC	CASSQGGGYEQYF
TRBV7-9	once	TRBJ1-1	TRBD1	15	TGTGCCAGCAGCCTGGGACAGGGATTCAACACTGAAGCTTTCTTT	CASSLGQGFNTEAFF
TRBV5-1	.	TRBJ1-2	TRBD1	12	TGCGCCAGCAGCGGGGGACAGGATGGCTACACCTTC	CASSGGQDGYTF
TRBV5-4	.	TRBJ1-6	.	13	TGTGCCAGCAGCTTGGCCCGGGATTCACCCCTCCACTTT	CASSLARDSPLHF
TRBV18	.	TRBJ2-1	TRBD1	12	TGTGCCAGCTCACCGGGACAGAGGGGGCAGTTCTTC	CASSPGQRGQFF
TRBV5-1	.	TRBJ2-1	TRBD1	13	TGCGCCAGCAGCGAGGACAGGGTCGGTGAGCAGTTCTTC	CASSEDRVGEQFF
TRBV7-9	.	TRBJ2-2	TRBD2	16	TGTGCCAGCAGCTTATTACCGGGGGGTTACACCGGGGAGCTGTTTTTT	CASSLLPGGYTGELFF
TRBV4-2	.	TRBJ2-6	.	15	TGTGCCAGCAGCCAAGCCTTTTCTGGGGCCAACGTCCTGACTTTC	CASSQAFSGANVLTF
TRBV7-2	.	TRBJ2-2	TRBD1	15	TGTGCCAGCAGCTTCACCGGGACAGGGACCGGGGAGCTGTTTTTT	CASSFTGTGTGELFF
TRBV12-3/TRBV12-4	few	TRBJ1-5	.	12	TGTGCCAGCAGTTTGCCTCCCGGGCCCCAGCATTTT	CASSLPPGPQHF
TRBV19	few	TRBJ1-2	TRBD1	15	TGTGCCAGTAGTATTGGACCGGGACAGGGATATGGCTACACCTTC	CASSIGPGQGYGYTF
TRBV6-2/TRBV6-3	.	TRBJ1-5	.	17	TGTGCCAGCAGTAGGGATCCGGCGACCTATAGCAATCAGCCCCAGCATTTT	CASSRDPATYSNQPQHF
TRBV2	.	TRBJ2-7	.	13	TGTGCCAGCCGAAGGGGGATCTTAGGCGAGCAGTACTTC	CASRRGILGEQYF
TRBV6-4	.	TRBJ1-6	.	14	TGTGCCAGCAGTGACGGGGGGCCGGGGGCACCCCTCCACTTT	CASSDGGPGAPLHF
TRBV7-9	.	TRBJ1-1	TRBD1	14	TGTGCCAGCAGCCGGGACAGCCTGTACACTGAAGCTTTCTTT	CASSRDSLYTEAFF
TRBV25-1	.	TRBJ2-1	.	13	TGTGCCAGCAGTGAATTTGGAAGGGCCGAGCAGTTCTTC	CASSEFGRAEQFF
TRBV12-3/TRBV12-4	.	TRBJ1-2	TRBD1	13	TGTGCCAGCAGCCAGGGACAGGACTATGGCTACACCTTC	CASSQGQDYGYTF
TRBV2	.	TRBJ2-2	TRBD1	13	TGTGCCACCACGGGACAGGGGGCAGGGGAGCTGTTTTTT	CATTGQGAGELFF
TRBV27	once	TRBJ2-7	.	14	TGTGCCAGCAGTCCTCGGATGAGGAGGTACGAGCAGTACTTC	CASSPRMRRYEQYF
TRBV7-2	.	TRBJ1-2	.	16	TGTGCCAGCAGCTTAGATTTGAATTCTGCGGTCTGGGGCTACACCTTC	CASSLDLNSAVWGYTF
TRBV5-1	.	TRBJ2-2	TRBD2	16	TGCGCCAGCAGCTGGACTAGCGGGGGGGCCAGCGGGGAGCTGTTTTTT	CASSWTSGGASGELFF
TRBV5-1	.	TRBJ1-1	.	16	TGCGCCAGCAGCTTGGTGGCAGGGGCTAGAAGGACTGAAGCTTTCTTT	CASSLVAGARRTEAFF
TRBV10-3	.	TRBJ2-5	TRBD2	15	TGTGCCATCAGTGAGTCGGTGGGAGCGGGGGGGACCCAGTACTTC	CAISESVGAGGTQYF
TRBV10-2	.	TRBJ2-5	.	15	TGCGCCAGCTCGGGTGGTCTAGCCGACGGCGGGACCCAGTACTTC	CASSGGLADGGTQYF
TRBV21-1	.	TRBJ2-2	.	16	TGTGCCAGCAGCAAACCGTGCAGGGGTGAGGCCGGGGAGCTGTTTTTT	CASSKPCRGEAGELFF
TRBV9	.	TRBJ2-7	.	15	TGTGCCAGCAGCGTAGAGGGGGGATGGTTCTACGAGCAGTACTTC	CASSVEGGWFYEQYF
TRBV11-2	.	TRBJ1-1	.	13	TGTGCCAGCAGCTTCTCCGGGTTGGGTGAAGCTTTCTTT	CASSFSGLGEAFF
TRBV6-5	.	TRBJ2-1	TRBD2	16	TGTGCCAGCAGTTACGGGGCGGCTAGCGGGGGCTATGAGCAGTTCTTC	CASSYGAASGGYEQFF
TRBV7-2	.	TRBJ1-5	.	13	TGTGCCAGCAGCTTAGGCAGGGTTCAGCCCCAGCATTTT	CASSLGRVQPQHF
TRBV7-6	.	TRBJ1-2	TRBD1	14	TGTGCCAGCAGCCCTAGGGGACAGGGCTATGGCTACACCTTC	CASSPRGQGYGYTF
TRBV20-1	.	TRBJ1-1	TRBD1	16	TGCAGTGCTAGTCCGACAGGGGGCGCGTTGGACACTGAAGCTTTCTTT	CSASPTGGALDTEAFF
TRBV3-1/TRBV3-2	once	TRBJ2-3	.	14	TGTGCCAGCAGCCCGACAGGCCGCACAGATACGCAGTATTTT	CASSPTGRTDTQYF